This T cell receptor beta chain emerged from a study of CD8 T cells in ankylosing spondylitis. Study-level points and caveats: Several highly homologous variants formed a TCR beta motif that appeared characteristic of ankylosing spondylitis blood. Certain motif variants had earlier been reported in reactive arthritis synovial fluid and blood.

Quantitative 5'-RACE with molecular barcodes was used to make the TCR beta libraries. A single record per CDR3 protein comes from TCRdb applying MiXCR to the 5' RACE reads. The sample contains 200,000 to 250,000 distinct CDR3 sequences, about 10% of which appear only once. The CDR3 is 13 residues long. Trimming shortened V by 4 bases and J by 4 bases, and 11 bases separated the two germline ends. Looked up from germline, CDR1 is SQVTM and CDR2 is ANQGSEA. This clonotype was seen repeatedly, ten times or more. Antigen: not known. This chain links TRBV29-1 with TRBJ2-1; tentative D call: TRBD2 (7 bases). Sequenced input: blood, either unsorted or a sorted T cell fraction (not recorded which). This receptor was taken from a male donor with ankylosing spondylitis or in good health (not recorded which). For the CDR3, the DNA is TGCAGCGTTGCGGGGGGCAGATACAATGAGCAGTTCTTC. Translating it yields CSVAGGRYNEQFF.